The 21 T cell receptor beta chains in this list originate from one sample, sequenced in a study of CD8 T cells in Susac syndrome. Random hexamers were used to reverse transcribe the RNA input (about 0.5 to 1 ug). From the immunoSEQ multiplex PCR reads, TCRdb called clonotypes with MiXCR, one entry per CDR3 protein. The sample records about 94,000 distinct CDR3 sequences, about 95% being singletons. Sequenced material: CD4+ T cells from PBMCs. These TCRs come from a human donor with Susac syndrome.

The chain recombines TRBV23-1 with TRBJ1-1; D gene uncertain. TRBV23-1 is an open reading frame, and its role is uncertain. The CDR3 runs 12 residues. Trimming removed 2 bases from V and 5 bases from J, with 6 bases in between. DNA of the CDR3: TGCGCCAGCAGTCAACGTAGGACTGAAGCTTTCTTT. This codes for CASSQRRTEAFF.

The chain is built from TRBV12-3 or TRBV12-4 and TRBJ1-2; D uncertain. The CDR3 loop spans 14 amino acids. Trimming stripped 0 bases from V and 2 bases from J, with 7 bases between. The CDR3, as DNA: TGTGCCAGCAGTTTAGCGACGGGAAACTATGGCTACACCTTC. The encoded protein is CASSLATGNYGYTF.

The J gene is TRBJ2-2, the V gene TRBV3-1; D remains ambiguous. The CDR3 spans 14 residues. The germline V gene has CDR1 LGHDT and CDR2 YNNKEL (reference sequence). V dropped 0 bases and J dropped 5 bases, with 7 bases sitting between them. In DNA form, the CDR3 reads TGTGCCAGCAGCCAAGAACCGACAACCGGGGAGCTGTTTTTT. It translates to CASSQEPTTGELFF.

The genes are TRBV12-3 or TRBV12-4 and TRBJ1-6; no definite D call. CDR3 length: 12 residues. Between the trimmed V and J ends, which lost 4 bases and 10 bases, there was a span of 8 bases. CDR3 DNA sequence: TGTGCCAGCAGTTCTCGGAGGTCACCCCTCCACTTT. It translates to CASSSRRSPLHF.

The gene calls are TRBV5-4 and TRBJ2-1; 12 nucleotides align to TRBD2. The junction had 2 bases not matched to a gene; V was cut back by 3 bases and J by 4 bases. The CDR3 covers 15 residues. In germline, CDR1 is SGHNT, CDR2 YYREEE (reference sequence). The CDR3 protein is CASSSSGGVYNEQFF. CDR3 DNA: TGTGCCAGCAGCTCTAGCGGGGGGGTATACAATGAGCAGTTCTTC.

There are many counts of this clonotype. The CDR3 sequence is CASSIDASGGAAYNEQFF. CDR3 coding DNA: TGTGCCAGCAGCATCGATGCTAGCGGGGGGGCCGCATACAATGAGCAGTTCTTC. The rearrangement joins TRBV7-2 to TRBJ2-1, with 12 bases aligning to TRBD2. Trimming cost V 5 bases and J 4 bases; bases outside gene matches: 12. This CDR3 has 18 residues. Germline CDR1 SGHTA, CDR2 FQGNSA.

The chain carries TRBV2 and TRBJ1-6; D call uncertain. Trimming cost V 6 bases and J 6 bases, with 6 bases left between them. Germline lookup yields CDR1 SNHLY and CDR2 FYNNEI. CDR3 length: 12 residues. CDR3 in amino acids: CASRDSNSPLHF. The CDR3 DNA reads as TGTGCCAGCAGGGATTCTAATTCACCCCTCCACTTT.

The J gene is TRBJ2-5, the V gene TRBV12-5, with a tentative D call TRBD1 (5 bases). The CDR3 has 16 amino acids. Germline CDR1 reads LGHNT; CDR2 reads FRNRAP. V was clipped by 1 base and J by 1 base, with 13 bases between them. The CDR3 region is CASGLGLTGSQETQYF. CDR3 nucleotides: TGTGCTAGTGGTTTGGGGCTAACAGGTAGCCAAGAGACCCAGTACTTC.

The rearrangement uses TRBV6-6 and TRBJ1-1, with D unclear. V lost 5 bases and J 8 bases, leaving 9 bases between the germline ends. In germline, CDR1 is MNHNY, CDR2 SVGAGI (reference sequence). The CDR3 contains 11 residues. This CDR3 is CASSPRQEAFF. CDR3 coding DNA: TGTGCCAGCAGTCCCCGTCAGGAAGCTTTCTTT.

The V and J genes are TRBV19 and TRBJ2-1; possible D gene TRBD2, 6 bases. Germline CDR1 LNHDA, CDR2 SQIVND (reference sequence). CDR3 length: 12 residues. V lost 6 bases and J 11 bases, leaving 14 bases between the germline ends. As DNA, the CDR3 is TGTGCCAGTAGCGACAATAGCGGAAAGCAGTTCTTC. It codes for CASSDNSGKQFF.

The chain joins TRBV3-1 to TRBJ2-3, with D unclear. Between the trimmed V and J ends, which lost 8 bases and 4 bases, there was a span of 13 bases. Germline V gene sequence: CDR1 LGHDT, CDR2 YNNKEL (reference sequence). The CDR3 is 13 residues long. The CDR3 DNA sequence: TGTGCCAGCTCAGACCGTAGCTCAGATACGCAGTATTTT. This sequence encodes CASSDRSSDTQYF.

The chain carries TRBV3-1 and TRBJ2-3; D perhaps matches TRBD2 (7 bases). This CDR3 comprises 14 residues. CDR1 is LGHDT, CDR2 YNNKEL, per germline (reference sequence). V dropped 4 bases and J dropped 3 bases, with 11 bases sitting between them. CDR3: CASSLRGGTDTQYF. CDR3 DNA: TGTGCCAGCAGCCTTAGGGGGGGAACAGATACGCAGTATTTT.

The chain is built from TRBV19 and TRBJ2-3; D remains unclear. This CDR3 has 13 amino acids. Per germline, CDR1 LNHDA and CDR2 SQIVND (reference sequence). V was cut by 3 bases and J by 6 bases, with 10 bases left in between. Here the CDR3 reads CASSMARGDTQYF. CDR3 nucleotides: TGTGCCAGTAGTATGGCCCGCGGTGATACGCAGTATTTT.

The table lists this clonotype with a count of one. The V call is TRBV2, the J call TRBJ1-6, with unresolved D. From germline, CDR1 is SNHLY and CDR2 FYNNEI. With 3 bases removed from V and 8 bases from J, the gap between germline ends came to 8 bases. The CDR3 contains 13 residues. The CDR3 DNA reads TGTGCCAGCAGTGAGCAGGTTGATTCACCCCTCCACTTT. It codes for CASSEQVDSPLHF. Looking up the rest from reference TRBV2 and TRBJ1-6 gives the full variable domain: EPEVTQTPSHQVTQMGQEVILRCVPISNHLYFYWYRQILGQKVEFLVSFYNNEISEKSEIFDDQFSVERPDGSNFTLKIRSTKLEDSAMYFCASSEQVDSPLHFGNGTRLTVT.

This chain joins TRBV6-6 and TRBJ1-2; TRBD1 matches at 9 bases. The CDR3 has 14 residues. From germline, CDR1 is MNHNY and CDR2 SVGAGI (reference sequence). V shed 6 bases and J 6 bases; nucleotides not matched to a gene: 8. CDR3 amino acids: CASSLQGALNGYTF. The CDR3 DNA reads as TGTGCCAGCAGCCTACAGGGGGCTCTCAATGGCTACACCTTC.

The V and J genes are TRBV12-3 or TRBV12-4 and TRBJ1-5; maybe TRBD1 (5 bases). This CDR3 has 15 amino acids. Deletions cut 6 bases from V and 7 bases from J, with 19 bases between. This chain's CDR3 is CASRSSSGLGQPQHF. The CDR3 bases are TGTGCCAGCAGATCTTCTTCGGGGCTGGGGCAGCCCCAGCATTTT.

This chain links TRBV20-1 with TRBJ1-1; D not certain. CDR1 is DFQATT and CDR2 is SNEGSKA in the germline V gene (reference sequence). CDR3 length equals 15 residues. V was cut by 0 bases and J by 1 base, with 12 bases left in between. CDR3 sequence (DNA): TGCAGTGCTAGAGATCCGGCAGCGCCGAACACTGAAGCTTTCTTT. This encodes CSARDPAAPNTEAFF.

V usage is TRBV30 and J usage is TRBJ1-1; tentatively, D is TRBD1 (5 bases). Trimming took off 3 bases at V and 4 bases at J, with 9 bases between the two ends. Germline CDR1 and CDR2: GTSNPN and SVGIG (reference sequence). The CDR3 contains 12 residues. CDR3 sequence: CAWRVGGTEAFF. CDR3 nucleotides: TGTGCCTGGAGGGTTGGGGGCACTGAAGCTTTCTTT.

The gene calls are TRBV5-1 and TRBJ2-3, with D perhaps TRBD1 (6 bases). Germline V CDR1 and CDR2: SGHRS, YFSETQ. V lost 3 bases, J lost 1 base, and 9 bases lay in between. The CDR3 has 14 amino acids. CDR3 in amino acids: CASSSGQRTDTQYF. DNA for the CDR3: TGCGCCAGCAGCTCAGGACAGCGCACAGATACGCAGTATTTT.

The chain carries TRBV20-1 and TRBJ2-1, with 9 bases fitting TRBD2. J lost 5 bases, V lost 4 bases, and 9 bases had no gene match. CDR1 and CDR2 (germline): DFQATT, SNEGSKA (reference sequence). CDR3 length equals 15 residues. CDR3 nucleotide sequence: TGCAGTGCTAACCCCGGGACTAGCCCCGACAATGAGCAGTTCTTC. Translated, it gives CSANPGTSPDNEQFF.

The V gene is TRBV29-1, the J gene TRBJ1-1; D unclear. Trimming shortened V by 4 bases and J by 7 bases, and 13 bases separated the two germline ends. CDR3 length equals 12 residues. Germline V CDR1 and CDR2: SQVTM, ANQGSEA. The CDR3 DNA reads as TGCAGCGTTGTGGTATTGAGCAATGAAGCTTTCTTT. Translated, it gives CSVVVLSNEAFF.